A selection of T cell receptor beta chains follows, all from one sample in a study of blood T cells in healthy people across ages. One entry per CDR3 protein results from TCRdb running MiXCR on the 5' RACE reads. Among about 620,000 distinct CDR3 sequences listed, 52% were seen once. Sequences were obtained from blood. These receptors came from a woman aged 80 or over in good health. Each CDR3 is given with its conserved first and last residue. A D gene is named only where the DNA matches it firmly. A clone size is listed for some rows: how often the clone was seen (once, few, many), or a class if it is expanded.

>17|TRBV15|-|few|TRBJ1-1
CATSRDIGSGGNTEAFF
TGTGCCACCAGCAGAGATATCGGATCGGGGGGGAACACTGAAGCTTTCTTT
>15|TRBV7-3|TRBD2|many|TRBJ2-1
CASSSGTSEYNEQFF
TGTGCCAGCAGCTCAGGGACTAGTGAGTACAATGAGCAGTTCTTC
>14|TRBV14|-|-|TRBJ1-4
CATSMGSHNEKLFF
TGTGCCACCTCCATGGGCAGCCATAATGAAAAACTGTTTTTT
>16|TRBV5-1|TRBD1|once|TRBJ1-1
CASSLAPGQGNTEAFF
TGCGCCAGCAGCTTGGCTCCGGGACAGGGGAACACTGAAGCTTTCTTT
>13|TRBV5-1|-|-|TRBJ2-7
CASSLSPGLEQYF
TGCGCCAGCAGCCTCAGCCCAGGGCTGGAGCAGTACTTC
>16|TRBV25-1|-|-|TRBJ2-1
CASSEFTGTAYNEQFF
TGTGCCAGCAGTGAATTCACCGGGACGGCTTACAATGAGCAGTTCTTC
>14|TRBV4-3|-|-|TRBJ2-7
CASSQDQGGREQYF
TGCGCCAGCAGCCAAGATCAGGGGGGGCGCGAGCAGTACTTC
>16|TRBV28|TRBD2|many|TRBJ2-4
CASSSTAGGSKNIQYF
TGTGCCAGCAGTTCGACAGCGGGGGGGTCTAAAAACATTCAGTACTTC
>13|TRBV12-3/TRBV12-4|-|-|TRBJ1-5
CASSQQFDQPQHF
TGTGCCAGCAGTCAACAATTCGATCAGCCCCAGCATTTT
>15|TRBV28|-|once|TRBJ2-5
CASSDRGRGTETQYF
TGTGCCAGCAGTGACCGAGGGAGAGGGACGGAGACCCAGTACTTC
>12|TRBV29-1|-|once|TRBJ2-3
CSVLDGTDTQYF
TGCAGCGTTTTGGACGGCACAGATACGCAGTATTTT
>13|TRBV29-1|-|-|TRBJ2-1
CSAPVGSVFEQFF
TGCAGCGCCCCGGTGGGGTCCGTTTTTGAGCAGTTCTTC
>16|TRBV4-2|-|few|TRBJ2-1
CASSQDLLGPYNEQFF
TGTGCCAGCAGCCAAGATCTTTTGGGCCCCTACAATGAGCAGTTCTTC
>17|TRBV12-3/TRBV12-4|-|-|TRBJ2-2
CASSFSGARRGTGELFF
TGTGCCAGCAGTTTCTCGGGTGCTAGGCGAGGCACCGGGGAGCTGTTTTTT
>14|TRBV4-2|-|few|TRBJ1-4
CASSPGPWGEKLFF
TGTGCCAGCAGCCCGGGACCATGGGGAGAAAAACTGTTTTTT
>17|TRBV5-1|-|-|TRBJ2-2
CASSFRDAPGYTGELFF
TGCGCCAGCAGCTTCCGGGACGCCCCTGGTTACACCGGGGAGCTGTTTTTT
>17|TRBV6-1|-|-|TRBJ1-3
CASSLTGVHSSGNTIYF
TGTGCCAGCAGCCTGACCGGGGTTCATAGTTCTGGAAACACCATATATTTT
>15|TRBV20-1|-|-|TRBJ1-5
CSARRTGRGNQPQHF
TGCAGTGCTAGAAGGACCGGCCGCGGCAATCAGCCCCAGCATTTT
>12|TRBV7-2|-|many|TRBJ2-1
CASSFFSREQFF
TGTGCCAGCAGCTTCTTCTCCCGGGAGCAGTTCTTC
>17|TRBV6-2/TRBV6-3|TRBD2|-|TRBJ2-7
CASSFSQLAGTSYEQYF
TGTGCCAGCAGTTTCTCTCAGCTAGCGGGGACCTCCTACGAGCAGTACTTC
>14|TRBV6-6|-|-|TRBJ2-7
CATSGDSATYEQYF
TGTGCCACAAGCGGGGACAGCGCAACCTACGAGCAGTACTTC
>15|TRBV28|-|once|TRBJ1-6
CASSLGGTSRTPLHF
TGTGCCAGCAGCCTGGGGGGGACTTCTCGAACACCCCTCCACTTT
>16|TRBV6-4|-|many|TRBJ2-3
CASSDSGSSLTDTQYF
TGTGCCAGCAGTGACTCAGGAAGCTCCCTCACAGATACGCAGTATTTT
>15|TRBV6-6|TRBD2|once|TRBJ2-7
CASSLRHGRDYEQYF
TGTGCCAGCAGTCTCCGCCACGGGAGGGACTACGAGCAGTACTTC
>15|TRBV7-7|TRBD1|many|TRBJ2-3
CASSLTDRGTDTQYF
TGTGCCAGCAGCTTAACCGACAGGGGCACAGATACGCAGTATTTT
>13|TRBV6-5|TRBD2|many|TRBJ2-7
CASTQRDGYEQYF
TGTGCCAGCACTCAGCGGGACGGGTACGAGCAGTACTTC
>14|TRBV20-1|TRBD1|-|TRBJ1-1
CSAVQGCGGTEAFF
TGCAGTGCGGTACAGGGGTGCGGGGGCACTGAAGCTTTCTTT
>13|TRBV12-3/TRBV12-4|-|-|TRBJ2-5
CASSVGGVETQYF
TGTGCCAGCAGTGTCGGGGGCGTCGAGACCCAGTACTTC
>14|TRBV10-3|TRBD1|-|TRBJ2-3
CAISEGTGADTQYF
TGTGCCATCAGTGAAGGGACAGGGGCAGATACGCAGTATTTT
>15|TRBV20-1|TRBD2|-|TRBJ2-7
CSASGRLAGAYEQYF
TGCAGTGCTAGTGGTCGTTTAGCGGGGGCCTACGAGCAGTACTTC
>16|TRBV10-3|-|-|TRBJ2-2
CAISESQGAGTGELFF
TGTGCCATCAGTGAGTCCCAGGGTGCGGGCACCGGGGAGCTGTTTTTT
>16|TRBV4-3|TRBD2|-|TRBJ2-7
CASSQDFASGIYEQYF
TGCGCCAGCAGCCAAGATTTCGCTAGCGGGATTTACGAGCAGTACTTC
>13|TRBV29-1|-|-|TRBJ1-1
CSAGGQGRKGAFF
TGCAGCGCCGGGGGGCAAGGACGGAAAGGAGCTTTCTTT
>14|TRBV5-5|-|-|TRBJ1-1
CASSPDGGRTEAFF
TGTGCCAGCAGCCCAGATGGGGGCCGGACTGAAGCTTTCTTT
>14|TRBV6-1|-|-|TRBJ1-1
CASSELGLNTEAFF
TGTGCCAGCAGTGAACTAGGGCTGAACACTGAAGCTTTCTTT
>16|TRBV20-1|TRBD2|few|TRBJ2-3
CSAAKKAGGLTDTQYF
TGCAGTGCTGCGAAAAAAGCGGGGGGGCTTACAGATACGCAGTATTTT
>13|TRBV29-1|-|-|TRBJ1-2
CSVEGSGINGYTF
TGCAGCGTTGAAGGTTCAGGGATTAACGGCTACACCTTC
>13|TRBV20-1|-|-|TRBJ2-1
CSAWGTNYSEQFF
TGCAGTGCTTGGGGCACAAACTACAGTGAGCAGTTCTTC
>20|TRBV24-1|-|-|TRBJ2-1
CAQSKNGDGQYFPTYNEQFF
TGTGCGCAGAGCAAGAACGGGGACGGACAGTATTTCCCAACCTACAATGAGCAGTTCTTC
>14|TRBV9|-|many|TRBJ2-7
CASSVGRDSYEQYF
TGTGCCAGCAGCGTAGGGAGGGACAGCTACGAGCAGTACTTC
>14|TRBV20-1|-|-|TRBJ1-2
CSALTGGETYGYTF
TGCAGTGCCCTGACCGGGGGGGAGACTTATGGCTACACCTTC